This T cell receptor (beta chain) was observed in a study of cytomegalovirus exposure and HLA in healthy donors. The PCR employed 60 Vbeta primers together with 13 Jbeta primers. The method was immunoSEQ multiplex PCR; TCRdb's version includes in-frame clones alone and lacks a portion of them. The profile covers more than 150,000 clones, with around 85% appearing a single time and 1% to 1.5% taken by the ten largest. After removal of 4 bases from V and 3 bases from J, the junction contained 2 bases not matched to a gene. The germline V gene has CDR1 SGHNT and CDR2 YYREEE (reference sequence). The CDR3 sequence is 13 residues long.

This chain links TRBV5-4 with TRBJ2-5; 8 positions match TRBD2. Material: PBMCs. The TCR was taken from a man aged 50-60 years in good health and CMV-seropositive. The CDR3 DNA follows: TGTGCCAGCAGCCTACTAGCGGAAGAGACCCAGTACTTC. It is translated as CASSLLAEETQYF.